These 11 T cell receptor beta chains were all obtained from the same sample, sequenced in a study of Tregs in tolerant kidney transplant recipients. Some clones are missing from TCRdb's copy, which holds only in-frame ones; the method was immunoSEQ multiplex PCR. Of roughly 70,000 clones listed, roughly 89% were seen once; the top ten hold about 4.5%. Sequencing input: CD4+ T cells from blood. Receptors originate from a human donor in good health.

The sample holds one count of this clone. The chain carries TRBV7-9 and TRBJ2-3; D is unclear. Germline CDR1 is SEHNR and CDR2 is FQNEAQ (reference sequence). V was trimmed by 1 base and J by 0 bases, leaving 5 bases between them. CDR3 size: 14 residues. CDR3 sequence (DNA): TGTGCCAGCAGCTTAGTTGCGAGCACAGATACGCAGTATTTT. Amino acids: CASSLVASTDTQYF.

The rearrangement links TRBV4-3 to TRBJ2-3; D perhaps matches TRBD2 (6 bases). This CDR3 comprises 16 residues. V shed 1 base and J shed 4 bases, with 15 bases lying between them. Germline V CDR1 and CDR2: LGHNA, YSLEER. The CDR3 is CASSQGGGPGADTQYF. CDR3 nucleotide sequence: TGCGCCAGCAGCCAAGGGGGAGGTCCCGGGGCAGATACGCAGTATTTT.

As regards this clone: The same CDR3 can be traced to other DNA sequences in this sample. This chain links TRBV6-1 with TRBJ2-7, with D possibly matching TRBD2 (6 bases). Germline values: CDR1 MNHNS, CDR2 SASEGT. Trimming removed 2 bases from V and 3 bases from J, with 17 bases in between. The CDR3 runs to 16 residues. The CDR3 DNA is TGTGCCAGCAGTGAACGGGGGAAGGGGCTGGTCTACGAGCAGTACTTC. Its protein product is CASSERGKGLVYEQYF.

The chain has TRBV19 and TRBJ2-5; TRBD2 agrees at 7 bases. J lost 1 base, V lost 5 bases, and 4 bases had no gene match. The germline V gene has CDR1 LNHDA and CDR2 SQIVND (reference sequence). The CDR3 is made up of 14 amino acids. CDR3 DNA: TGTGCCAGTAGTGGATCTAGCGGCCAAGAGACCCAGTACTTC. Protein sequence: CASSGSSGQETQYF.

This clone came up once. The gene calls are TRBV6-5 and TRBJ1-2, with 8 positions matching TRBD1. J was trimmed by 8 bases and V by 7 bases; bases with no gene match: 15. The CDR3 has 15 amino acids. Germline CDR1 reads MNHEY; CDR2 reads SVGAGI. In DNA, the CDR3 is TGTGCCAGCATGAGTTCGCAGGGGGCGAGGAGGGGCTACACCTTC. This encodes CASMSSQGARRGYTF.

The genes are TRBV11-1 and TRBJ2-5; TRBD1 or TRBD2 may be the D gene (5 bases each). Trimming stripped 5 bases from V and 7 bases from J, with 17 bases between. The CDR3 spans 14 residues. Germline V gene data show CDR1 as SGHAT and CDR2 as FQDESV (reference sequence). The CDR3 sequence: CASSPGPGPRTQYF. The CDR3 region has the DNA TGTGCCAGCAGCCCAGGCCCGGGACCTCGGACCCAGTACTTC.

The chain joins TRBV7-3 to TRBJ1-1; D is unclear. Germline values: CDR1 SGHTA, CDR2 FQGTGA. CDR3 length equals 13 residues. Trimming took off 5 bases at V and 1 base at J, with 8 bases between the two ends. CDR3 bases: TGTGCCAGCAGCCTAGGATGGAACACTGAAGCTTTCTTT. Translated: CASSLGWNTEAFF.

Written as DNA, the CDR3 is TGCGCCAGCAGCTTGGTGGGGACAGGGGCGAACACCGGGGAGCTGTTTTTT. It yields the protein CASSLVGTGANTGELFF. This chain links TRBV5-1 with TRBJ2-2; TRBD1 agrees at 10 bases. CDR3 size: 17 residues. V gave up 0 bases and J gave up 0 bases; unmatched junction bases: 2. Looked up from germline, CDR1 is SGHRS and CDR2 is YFSETQ. Looking up the rest from reference TRBV5-1 and TRBJ2-2 gives the full variable domain: KAGVTQTPRYLIKTRGQQVTLSCSPISGHRSVSWYQQTPGQGLQFLFEYFSETQRNKGNFPGRFSGRQFSNSRSEMNVSTLELGDSALYLCASSLVGTGANTGELFFGEGSRLTVL.

CDR3 nucleotide sequence: TGTGCCTGGAGTGTATTCGAGCATGGCTACACCTTC. Its translation: CAWSVFEHGYTF. The chain employs TRBV30 and TRBJ1-2; D call uncertain. The CDR3 runs 12 residues. V lost 0 bases, J lost 6 bases, and 8 bases lay in between. Per germline, CDR1 GTSNPN and CDR2 SVGIG (reference sequence).

The chain carries TRBV10-3 and TRBJ2-1; D is uncertain. CDR3 size: 15 residues. CDR1 and CDR2 from the germline V gene are ENHRY and SYGVKD. The V end was cut by 4 bases, the J end by 0 bases, with 10 bases between. Here the CDR3 reads CAISGVVSSYNEQFF. For the CDR3, the DNA is TGTGCCATCAGTGGAGTGGTCTCCTCCTACAATGAGCAGTTCTTC.

The sample holds a few counts of this clone. The chain joins TRBV7-9 to TRBJ1-4; the D gene is possibly TRBD1 (5 bases). Trimming shortened V by 7 bases and J by 8 bases, and 26 bases separated the two germline ends. Germline V lookup: CDR1 SEHNR, CDR2 FQNEAQ (reference sequence). The CDR3 is 17 residues long. The DNA for the CDR3 is TGTGCCAGCAACCTTCTTCGGGGCGGACATCGGGAAGAAAAACTGTTTTTT. Its protein is CASNLLRGGHREEKLFF.